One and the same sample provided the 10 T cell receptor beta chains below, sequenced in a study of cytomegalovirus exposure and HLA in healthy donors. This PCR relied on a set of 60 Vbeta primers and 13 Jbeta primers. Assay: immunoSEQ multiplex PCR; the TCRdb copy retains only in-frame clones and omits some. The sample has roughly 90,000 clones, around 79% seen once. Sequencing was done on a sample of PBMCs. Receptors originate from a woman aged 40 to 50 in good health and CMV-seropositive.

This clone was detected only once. The CDR3 DNA reads TGTGCCAGCAGCTTAAACGGGGACAGCTATGGCTACACCTTC. This sequence encodes CASSLNGDSYGYTF. V usage is TRBV7-2 and J usage is TRBJ1-2; 7 bases are a match to TRBD1. Germline assignment: CDR1 SGHTA and CDR2 FQGNSA. The V segment lost 2 bases and the J segment 4 bases; nucleotides outside the gene matches: 4. The CDR3 consists of 14 residues.

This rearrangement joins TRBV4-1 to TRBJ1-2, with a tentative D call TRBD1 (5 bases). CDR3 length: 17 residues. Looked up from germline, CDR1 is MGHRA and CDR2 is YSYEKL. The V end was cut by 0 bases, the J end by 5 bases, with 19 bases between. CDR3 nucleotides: TGCGCCAGCAGCCAAGATTCGACGTTGGGGGGTTTTTATGGCTACACCTTC. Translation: CASSQDSTLGGFYGYTF.

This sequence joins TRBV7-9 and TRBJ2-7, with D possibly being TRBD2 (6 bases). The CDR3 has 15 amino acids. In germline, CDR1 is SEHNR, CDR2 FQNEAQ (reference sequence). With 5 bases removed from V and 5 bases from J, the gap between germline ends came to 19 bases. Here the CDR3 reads CASSAYGTLEDEQYF. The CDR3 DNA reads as TGTGCCAGCAGCGCCTACGGGACTCTTGAGGACGAGCAGTACTTC.

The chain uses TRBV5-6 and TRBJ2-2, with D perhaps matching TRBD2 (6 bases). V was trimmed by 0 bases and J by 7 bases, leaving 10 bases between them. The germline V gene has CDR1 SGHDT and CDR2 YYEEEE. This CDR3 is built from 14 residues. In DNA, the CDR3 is TGTGCCAGCAGCTTGGGACTAGAGGGCGGGGAGCTGTTTTTT. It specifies CASSLGLEGGELFF.

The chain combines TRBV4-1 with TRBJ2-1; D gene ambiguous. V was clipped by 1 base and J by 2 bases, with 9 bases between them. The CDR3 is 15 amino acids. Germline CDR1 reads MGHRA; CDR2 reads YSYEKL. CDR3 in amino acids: CASSQADSPYNEQFF. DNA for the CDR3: TGCGCCAGCAGCCAAGCTGACTCTCCCTACAATGAGCAGTTCTTC.

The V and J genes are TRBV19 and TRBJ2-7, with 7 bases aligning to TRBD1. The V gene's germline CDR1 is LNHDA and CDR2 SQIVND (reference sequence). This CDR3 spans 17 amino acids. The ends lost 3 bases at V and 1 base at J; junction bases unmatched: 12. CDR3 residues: CASSIRLQTGRSYEQYF. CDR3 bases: TGTGCCAGTAGTATTCGCCTTCAGACAGGGCGATCCTACGAGCAGTACTTC.

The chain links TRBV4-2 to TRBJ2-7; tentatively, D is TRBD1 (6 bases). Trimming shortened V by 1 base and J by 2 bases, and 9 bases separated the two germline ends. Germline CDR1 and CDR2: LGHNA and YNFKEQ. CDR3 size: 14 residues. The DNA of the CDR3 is TGTGCCAGCAGCCAAGGTAGGGGGACCTACGAGCAGTACTTC. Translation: CASSQGRGTYEQYF.

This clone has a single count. The CDR3 coding sequence is TGTGCCAGCAGTACTAGAACAGATACGCAGTATTTT. Its translation: CASSTRTDTQYF. The gene calls are TRBV28 and TRBJ2-3; possible D gene TRBD2, 5 bases. The germline V and J ends were trimmed by 5 bases and 3 bases, with 6 bases remaining between them. The CDR3 consists of 12 residues. CDR1 is MDHEN, CDR2 SYDVKM, per germline. The full variable domain, rest sourced from reference TRBV28 and TRBJ2-3, is DVKVTQSSRYLVKRTGEKVFLECVQDMDHENMFWYRQDPGLGLRLIYFSYDVKMKEKGDIPEGYSVSREKKERFSLILESASTNQTSMYLCASSTRTDTQYFGPGTRLTVL.

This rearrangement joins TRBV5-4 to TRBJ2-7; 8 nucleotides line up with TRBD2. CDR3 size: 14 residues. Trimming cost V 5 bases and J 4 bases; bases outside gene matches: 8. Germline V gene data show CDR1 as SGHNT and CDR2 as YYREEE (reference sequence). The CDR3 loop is CASSREGGSYEQYF. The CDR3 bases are TGTGCCAGCAGTCGGGAGGGTGGGAGTTACGAGCAGTACTTC.

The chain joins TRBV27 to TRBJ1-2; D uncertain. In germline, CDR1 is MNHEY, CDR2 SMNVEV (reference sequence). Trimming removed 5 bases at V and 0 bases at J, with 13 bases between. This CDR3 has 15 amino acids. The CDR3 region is CASSNSGPANYGYTF. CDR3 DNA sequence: TGTGCCAGCAGTAATTCAGGCCCAGCTAACTATGGCTACACCTTC.